Shown below are 13 T cell receptor beta chains from a single sample sequenced in a study of blood T cells in healthy people across ages. With a J-beta primer mix and a sample-barcoded 5' primer, a second PCR ran about 7 to 12 cycles. MiXCR, run by TCRdb on the 5' RACE reads, gives a single entry per CDR3 protein. The sample has some 700,000 distinct CDR3 sequences; roughly 44% are singletons. Source material: blood. These receptors were taken from a woman aged 55-70 years in good health.

The V gene is TRBV7-9, the J gene TRBJ2-3; D uncertain. In germline, CDR1 is SEHNR, CDR2 FQNEAQ (reference sequence). V was shortened by 7 bases and J by 2 bases, with 19 bases between the two germline ends. The length of the CDR3 is 16 residues. The CDR3, as DNA: TGTGCCAGCACCGCCTCACGACTCCTACTCACAGATACGCAGTATTTT. The encoded protein is CASTASRLLLTDTQYF.

This rearrangement joins TRBV18 to TRBJ1-1; D remains ambiguous. V was shortened by 0 bases and J by 0 bases, with 8 bases between the two germline ends. The CDR3 covers 15 residues. Germline V gene sequence: CDR1 KGHSH, CDR2 LQKENI. The CDR3 here is CASSPPVVMNTEAFF. The CDR3 coding sequence is TGTGCCAGCTCACCACCAGTTGTGATGAACACTGAAGCTTTCTTT.

This clonotype has just one count. The chain is built from TRBV6-2 or TRBV6-3 and TRBJ2-5; 12 bases match TRBD2. V gave up 5 bases and J gave up 11 bases; unmatched junction bases: 15. The CDR3 is 16 amino acids. Germline V gene sequence: CDR1 MNHEY, CDR2 SVGEGT. In DNA, the CDR3 is TGTGCCAGCAGTGCCTGGACTAGCGGGAAGCACAATGAGCAGTACTTC. This sequence encodes CASSAWTSGKHNEQYF.

This chain uses TRBV9 with TRBJ2-1; no firm D call. This CDR3 comprises 16 residues. CDR1 and CDR2 (germline): SGDLS, YYNGEE. The V gene lost 0 bases and the J gene lost 5 bases, with 15 bases spanning the gap. The CDR3 bases are TGTGCCAGCAGCGTAGGCAGCTCCGCTAGGGACAATGAGCAGTTCTTC. Its protein is CASSVGSSARDNEQFF.

This chain joins TRBV9 and TRBJ2-3, with TRBD2 identical over 10 bases. Germline V gene lookup returns CDR1 SGDLS and CDR2 YYNGEE. The CDR3 is made up of 15 amino acids. V gave up 3 bases and J gave up 3 bases; unmatched junction bases: 4. The CDR3 reads CASSGLAGATDTQYF. The CDR3 nucleotides read TGTGCCAGCAGCGGCCTAGCGGGAGCTACAGATACGCAGTATTTT. Together with reference TRBV9 and TRBJ2-3, the CDR3 gives the full variable domain: DSGVTQTPKHLITATGQRVTLRCSPRSGDLSVYWYQQSLDQGLQFLIQYYNGEERAKGNILERFSAQQFPDLHSELNLSSLELGDSALYFCASSGLAGATDTQYFGPGTRLTVL.

The rearrangement links TRBV29-1 to TRBJ1-1; D is unresolved. Trimming took off 5 bases at V and 1 base at J, with 5 bases between the two ends. From germline, CDR1 is SQVTM and CDR2 ANQGSEA. This CDR3 contains 11 residues. The CDR3 protein is CSVRGNTEAFF. Here the CDR3 DNA reads TGCAGCGTTCGGGGGAACACTGAAGCTTTCTTT. The full variable domain, completed using reference TRBV29-1 and TRBJ1-1, is SAVISQKPSRDICQRGTSLTIQCQVDSQVTMMFWYRQQPGQSLTLIATANQGSEATYESGFVIDKFPISRPNLTFSTLTVSNMSPEDSSIYLCSVRGNTEAFFGQGTRLTVV.

This clonotype was recorded a few times. CDR3 bases: TGTGCCAGCAGGAACCCCCAAACCGGCGGGACGAATTCACCCCTCCACTTT. Its protein product is CASRNPQTGGTNSPLHF. The chain uses TRBV5-4 and TRBJ1-6; tentative D call: TRBD1 (5 bases). V shed 5 bases and J shed 7 bases, with 22 bases lying between them. The CDR3 sequence is 17 residues long. Germline V gives CDR1 SGHNT, CDR2 YYREEE (reference sequence).

A note on this clonotype: Given a much more abundant clone one base away, this may be a read error. The V and J genes are TRBV29-1 and TRBJ2-5; D remains ambiguous. The J call may be in error: the DNA end matches TRBJ2-7 better. This CDR3 region has 12 residues. The germline gives CDR1 SQVTM, CDR2 ANQGSEA. The CDR3 region is CSVAAVFYEQYF. The CDR3, as DNA: TGCAGCGTTGCCGCAGTCTTCTACGAGCAGTACTTC.

The V and J genes are TRBV19 and TRBJ2-1, with 11 nucleotides matching TRBD1. J was trimmed by 10 bases and V by 5 bases; bases with no gene match: 7. The CDR3 has 14 amino acids. Germline V gene lookup returns CDR1 LNHDA and CDR2 SQIVND (reference sequence). DNA for the CDR3: TGTGCCAGTAGTGAGCGGACAGGGGGCGACGAGCAGTTCTTC. It translates to CASSERTGGDEQFF.

The chain employs TRBV7-2 and TRBJ1-1; D is undetermined. The CDR3 contains 13 residues. V dropped 1 base and J dropped 3 bases, with 6 bases sitting between them. Germline V CDR1 and CDR2: SGHTA, FQGNSA. Here the CDR3 reads CASSLVSDTEAFF. The CDR3 bases are TGTGCCAGCAGCTTAGTTTCCGACACTGAAGCTTTCTTT.

CDR3 DNA sequence: TGCAGTGCAACGGGGAGTGGGGGGAATCAGCCCCAGCATTTT. The encoded protein is CSATGSGGNQPQHF. V is TRBV20-1 and J is TRBJ1-5; possibly TRBD1 for D (5 bases). From germline, CDR1 is DFQATT and CDR2 SNEGSKA (reference sequence). Between the trimmed V and J ends, which lost 6 bases and 4 bases, there was a span of 16 bases. CDR3 length: 14 residues.

This clonotype occurred many times. The V call is TRBV20-1, the J call TRBJ2-7, with TRBD1 matching 7 bases. V was pared by 1 base and J by 0 bases, with 6 bases of the junction left unmatched. CDR3 length: 15 amino acids. Germline CDR1 reads DFQATT; CDR2 reads SNEGSKA (reference sequence). The CDR3 spells CSARAPGQPSYEQYF. The CDR3 DNA sequence: TGCAGTGCTAGAGCTCCGGGACAGCCCTCCTACGAGCAGTACTTC.

This clonotype was seen only a few times. CDR3 sequence: CASSLAGTSSEQYF. As DNA, the CDR3 is TGTGCCAGCAGCTTAGCCGGGACTAGCTCCGAGCAGTACTTC. The chain uses TRBV7-9 and TRBJ2-5; 9 nucleotides line up with TRBD2. TRBJ2-7 matches the DNA end more closely, so the J call is doubtful. The CDR3 has 14 amino acids. CDR1 is SEHNR, CDR2 FQNEAQ, per germline (reference sequence).